The clone carrying this TCR beta chain occurred a few times. The antigen remains undetermined. PCR involved 60 Vbeta and 13 Jbeta primers. TCRdb keeps only in-frame clones here, not all; method: immunoSEQ multiplex PCR. The sample has 130,000 to 150,000 clones, 70% to 85% seen once. These data originate in a study of cytomegalovirus exposure and HLA in healthy donors. Overall study results and limits: Most TCR sequences were seen very rarely across donors, but some public TCRs occurred in many. Most CMV-associated TCR beta chains appeared HLA-restricted in a later analysis. Immune exposure information comprised only CMV serostatus.

The germline V gene encodes CDR1 MNHEY and CDR2 SVGAGI. The CDR3 has 14 amino acids. Trimming took off 4 bases at V and 4 bases at J, with 8 bases between the two ends. The donors, nominally healthy at sampling, likely had unrecorded immune exposures. This TCR came from a man aged 40-50 years in good health and CMV-seropositive. Sequencing was performed on PBMCs. This chain joins TRBV6-5 and TRBJ2-6; possibly TRBD1 for D (6 bases). The CDR3 reads CASSSGVGANVLTF. CDR3 coding DNA: TGTGCCAGCAGTTCAGGGGTCGGGGCCAACGTCCTGACTTTC.